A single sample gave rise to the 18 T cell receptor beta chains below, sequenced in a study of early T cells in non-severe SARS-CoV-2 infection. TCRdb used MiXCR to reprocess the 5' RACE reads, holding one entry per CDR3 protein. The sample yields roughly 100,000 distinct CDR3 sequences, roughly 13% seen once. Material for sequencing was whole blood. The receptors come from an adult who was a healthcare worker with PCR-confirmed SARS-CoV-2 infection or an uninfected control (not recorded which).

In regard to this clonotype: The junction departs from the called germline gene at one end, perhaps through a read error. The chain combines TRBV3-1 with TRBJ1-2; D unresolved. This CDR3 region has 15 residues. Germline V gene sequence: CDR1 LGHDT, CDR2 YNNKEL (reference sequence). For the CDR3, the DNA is TGTGCCAGCAGCAAAGAGGGTATTTTCGCCTATGGCTACACCTTC. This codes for CASSKEGIFAYGYTF.

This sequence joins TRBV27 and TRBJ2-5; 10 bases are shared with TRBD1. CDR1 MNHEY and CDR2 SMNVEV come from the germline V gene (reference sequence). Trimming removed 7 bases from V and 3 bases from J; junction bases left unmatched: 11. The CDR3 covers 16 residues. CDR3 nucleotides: TGTGCCAGCAAAGCCGCGACAGGGGGCTATAAAGAGACCCAGTACTTC. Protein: CASKAATGGYKETQYF.

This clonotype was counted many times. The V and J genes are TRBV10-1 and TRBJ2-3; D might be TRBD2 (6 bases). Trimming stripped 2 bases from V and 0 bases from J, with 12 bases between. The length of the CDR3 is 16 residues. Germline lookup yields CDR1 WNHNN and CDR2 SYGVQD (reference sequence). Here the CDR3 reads CASSERRSGSTDTQYF. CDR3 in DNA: TGCGCCAGCAGTGAGCGACGTAGCGGTAGCACAGATACGCAGTATTTT.

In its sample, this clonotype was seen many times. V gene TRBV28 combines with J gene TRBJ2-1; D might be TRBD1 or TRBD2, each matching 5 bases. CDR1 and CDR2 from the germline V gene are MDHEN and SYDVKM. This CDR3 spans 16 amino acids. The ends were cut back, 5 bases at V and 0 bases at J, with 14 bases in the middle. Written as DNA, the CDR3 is TGTGCCAGCAGTAAGAGGTGGGGGAGCTCCTACAATGAGCAGTTCTTC. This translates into CASSKRWGSSYNEQFF.

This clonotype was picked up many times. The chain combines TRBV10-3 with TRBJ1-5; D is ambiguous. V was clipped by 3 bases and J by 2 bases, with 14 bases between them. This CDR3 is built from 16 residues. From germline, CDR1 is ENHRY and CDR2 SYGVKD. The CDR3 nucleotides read TGTGCCATCAGTGACCCGCGGTGGGTTGGCAATCAGCCCCAGCATTTT. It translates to CAISDPRWVGNQPQHF.

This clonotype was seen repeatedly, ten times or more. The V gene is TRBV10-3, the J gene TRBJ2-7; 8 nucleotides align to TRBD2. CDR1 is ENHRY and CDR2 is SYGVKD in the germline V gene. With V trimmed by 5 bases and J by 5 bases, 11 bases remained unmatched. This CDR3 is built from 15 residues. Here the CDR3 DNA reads TGTGCCATCAGTCCCCCGAGCGGGAGAGCAGACGAGCAGTACTTC. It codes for CAISPPSGRADEQYF.

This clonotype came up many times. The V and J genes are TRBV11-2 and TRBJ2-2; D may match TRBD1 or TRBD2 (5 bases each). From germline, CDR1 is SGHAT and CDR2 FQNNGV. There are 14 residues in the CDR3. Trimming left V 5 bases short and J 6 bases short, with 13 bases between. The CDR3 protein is CASSDFRGAGELFF. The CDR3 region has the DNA TGTGCCAGCAGCGATTTTAGGGGAGCCGGGGAGCTGTTTTTT.

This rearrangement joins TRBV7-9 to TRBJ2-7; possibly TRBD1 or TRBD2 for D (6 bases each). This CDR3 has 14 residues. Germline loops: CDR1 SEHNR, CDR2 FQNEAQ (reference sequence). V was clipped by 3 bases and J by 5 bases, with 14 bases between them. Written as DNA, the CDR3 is TGTGCCAGCAGCTTTATGGGGGGCTTGGACGAGCAGTACTTC. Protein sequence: CASSFMGGLDEQYF.

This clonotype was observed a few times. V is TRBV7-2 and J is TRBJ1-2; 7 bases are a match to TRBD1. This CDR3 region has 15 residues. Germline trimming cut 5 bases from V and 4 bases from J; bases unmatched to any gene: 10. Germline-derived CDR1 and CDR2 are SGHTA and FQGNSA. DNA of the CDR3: TGTGCCAGCAGCCCACGAGGACAGGATCCCTATGGCTACACCTTC. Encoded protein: CASSPRGQDPYGYTF.

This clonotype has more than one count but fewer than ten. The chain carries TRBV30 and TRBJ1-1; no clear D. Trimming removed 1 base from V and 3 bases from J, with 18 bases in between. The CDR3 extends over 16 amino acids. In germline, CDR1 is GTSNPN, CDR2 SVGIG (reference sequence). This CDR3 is CAWSGPDTVHHTEAFF. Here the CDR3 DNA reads TGTGCCTGGAGTGGACCCGACACTGTTCATCACACTGAAGCTTTCTTT.

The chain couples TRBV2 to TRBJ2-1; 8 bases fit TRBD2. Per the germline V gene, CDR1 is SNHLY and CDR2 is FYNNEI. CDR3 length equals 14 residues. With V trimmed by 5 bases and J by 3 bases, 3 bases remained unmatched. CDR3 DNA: TGTGCCAGCAGTATTAGCGGGAACTACAATGAGCAGTTCTTC. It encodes CASSISGNYNEQFF.

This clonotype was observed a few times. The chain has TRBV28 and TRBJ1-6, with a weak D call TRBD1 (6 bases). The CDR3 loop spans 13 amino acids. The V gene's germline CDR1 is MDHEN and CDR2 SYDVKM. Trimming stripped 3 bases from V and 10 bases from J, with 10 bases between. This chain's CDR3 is CASSLTGGSPLHF. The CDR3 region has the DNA TGTGCCAGCAGTTTGACAGGTGGCTCACCCCTCCACTTT. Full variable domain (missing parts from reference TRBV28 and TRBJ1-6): DVKVTQSSRYLVKRTGEKVFLECVQDMDHENMFWYRQDPGLGLRLIYFSYDVKMKEKGDIPEGYSVSREKKERFSLILESASTNQTSMYLCASSLTGGSPLHFGNGTRLTVT.

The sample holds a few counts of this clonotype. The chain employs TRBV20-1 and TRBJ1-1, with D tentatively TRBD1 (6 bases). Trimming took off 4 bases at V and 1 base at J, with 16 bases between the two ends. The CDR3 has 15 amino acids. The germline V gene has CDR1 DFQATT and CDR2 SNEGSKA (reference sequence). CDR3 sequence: CSANSLGGRNTEAFF. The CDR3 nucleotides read TGCAGTGCTAACTCCCTAGGGGGGCGGAACACTGAAGCTTTCTTT.

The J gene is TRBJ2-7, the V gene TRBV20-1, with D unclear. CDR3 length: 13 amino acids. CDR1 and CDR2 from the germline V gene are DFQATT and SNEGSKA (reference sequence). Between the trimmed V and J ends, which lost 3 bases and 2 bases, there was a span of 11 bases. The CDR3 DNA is TGCAGTGCTAGGAACTCTCATACCTACGAGCAGTACTTC. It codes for CSARNSHTYEQYF.

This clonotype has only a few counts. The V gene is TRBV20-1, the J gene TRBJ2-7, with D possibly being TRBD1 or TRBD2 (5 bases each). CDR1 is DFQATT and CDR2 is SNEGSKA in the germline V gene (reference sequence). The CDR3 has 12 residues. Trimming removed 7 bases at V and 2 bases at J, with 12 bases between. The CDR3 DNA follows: TGCAGTGTTGTTAGGGACCCCTACGAGCAGTACTTC. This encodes CSVVRDPYEQYF.

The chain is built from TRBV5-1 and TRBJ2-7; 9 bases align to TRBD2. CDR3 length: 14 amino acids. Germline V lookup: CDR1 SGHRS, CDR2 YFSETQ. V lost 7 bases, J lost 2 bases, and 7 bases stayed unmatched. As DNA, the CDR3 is TGCGCCAGCCGGGAGACTAGCGGTACCTACGAGCAGTACTTC. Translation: CASRETSGTYEQYF.

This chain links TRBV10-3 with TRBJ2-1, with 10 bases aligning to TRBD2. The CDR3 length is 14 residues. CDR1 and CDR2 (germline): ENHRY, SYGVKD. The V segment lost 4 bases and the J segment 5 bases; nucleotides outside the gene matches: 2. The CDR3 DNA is TGTGCCATCAGTGTGAGCGGGAGGGACAATGAGCAGTTCTTC. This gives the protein CAISVSGRDNEQFF.

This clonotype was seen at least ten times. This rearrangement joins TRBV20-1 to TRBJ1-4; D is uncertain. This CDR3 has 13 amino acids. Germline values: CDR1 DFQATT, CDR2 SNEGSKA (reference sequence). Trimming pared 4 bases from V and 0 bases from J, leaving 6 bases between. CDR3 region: CSAIPATNEKLFF. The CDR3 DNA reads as TGCAGTGCTATTCCTGCAACTAATGAAAAACTGTTTTTT.